These 20 T cell receptor beta chains originate from one sample sequenced in a study of T-cell reconstitution after alpha-beta-depleted transplantation in children. During its preparation, the TCRbeta library received unique molecular identifiers. MiXCR, run by TCRdb on the PCR reads, gives a single entry per CDR3 protein. The table lists about 980,000 distinct CDR3 sequences, about 29% of them singletons. Sample: PBMCs, mostly from graft donor cells, taken 360 days after TCRalphabeta/CD19-depleted stem cell transplant. Receptors originate from a boy in the first two years of life who had a stem cell transplant for SCID, so the T cells may come from the graft donor.

The chain has TRBV18 and TRBJ2-4, with D perhaps assigned TRBD1 or TRBD2 (5 bases each). This CDR3 is built from 19 residues. Per germline, CDR1 KGHSH and CDR2 LQKENI. V gave up 3 bases and J gave up 0 bases, with 21 bases separating them. This chain's CDR3 is CASSPLAGIEGLAKNIQYF. The CDR3 DNA sequence: TGTGCCAGCTCACCCCTCGCAGGGATCGAGGGTCTAGCCAAAAACATTCAGTACTTC. The full variable domain, rest sourced from reference TRBV18 and TRBJ2-4, is NAGVMQNPRHLVRRRGQEARLRCSPMKGHSHVYWYRQLPEEGLKFMVYLQKENIIDESGMPKERFSAEFPKEGPSILRIQQVVRGDSAAYFCASSPLAGIEGLAKNIQYFGAGTRLSVL.

This clonotype was recorded a few times. The chain carries TRBV5-1 and TRBJ2-7, with D possibly being TRBD1 (5 bases). The CDR3 consists of 13 residues. V lost 3 bases and J 2 bases, leaving 9 bases between the germline ends. The germline CDR1 and CDR2 sequences are SGHRS and YFSETQ. The CDR3 spells CASSWSTAYEQYF. Written as DNA, the CDR3 is TGCGCCAGCAGCTGGTCGACAGCCTACGAGCAGTACTTC.

The rearrangement links TRBV9 to TRBJ1-2; unclear D gene. With 2 bases removed from V and 7 bases from J, the gap between germline ends came to 15 bases. The CDR3 is 14 residues long. Germline lookup yields CDR1 SGDLS and CDR2 YYNGEE. The CDR3 protein is CASSVGFLPSGYTF. CDR3 sequence (DNA): TGTGCCAGCAGCGTGGGCTTCCTCCCTTCTGGCTACACCTTC.

In its sample, this clonotype was seen a few times. This chain links TRBV6-5 with TRBJ1-3; D gene ambiguous. The CDR3 runs 14 residues. Germline assignment: CDR1 MNHEY and CDR2 SVGAGI. Trimming stripped 2 bases from V and 7 bases from J, with 12 bases between. The DNA for the CDR3 is TGTGCCAGCAGTTACGAACCCACGTGGAACACCATATATTTT. Protein sequence: CASSYEPTWNTIYF.

V is TRBV6-1 and J is TRBJ2-1, with D possibly TRBD1 on 5 matching bases. V was clipped by 6 bases and J by 4 bases, with 16 bases between them. The CDR3 totals 15 residues. Germline V gene lookup returns CDR1 MNHNS and CDR2 SASEGT. This CDR3 is CASSRSTDAYNEQFF. For the CDR3, the DNA is TGTGCCAGCAGCCGATCGACAGATGCATACAATGAGCAGTTCTTC.

The chain carries TRBV5-1 and TRBJ2-1, with D possibly matching TRBD2 (6 bases). Germline CDR1 SGHRS, CDR2 YFSETQ. The CDR3 contains 17 residues. V dropped 0 bases and J dropped 0 bases, with 13 bases sitting between them. The DNA for the CDR3 is TGCGCCAGCAGCTTGGTCTTGGCGGGGAGCTCCTACAATGAGCAGTTCTTC. Translated, it gives CASSLVLAGSSYNEQFF.

This sequence joins TRBV28 and TRBJ1-1; D is undetermined. The CDR3 contains 13 residues. With 3 bases removed from V and 5 bases from J, the gap between germline ends came to 10 bases. Germline V lookup: CDR1 MDHEN, CDR2 SYDVKM. This CDR3 is CASSLMRVTEAFF. Here the CDR3 DNA reads TGTGCCAGCAGTTTGATGAGGGTTACTGAAGCTTTCTTT.

The V and J genes are TRBV4-3 and TRBJ1-1; D unclear. V lost 6 bases, J lost 0 bases, and 14 bases lay in between. CDR1 LGHNA and CDR2 YSLEER come from the germline V gene. CDR3 length equals 15 residues. CDR3 bases: TGCGCCAGCAGGCGGACGGTTGAGCTGAACACTGAAGCTTTCTTT. Amino acid sequence: CASRRTVELNTEAFF.

This clonotype appeared a few times. The gene calls are TRBV5-1 and TRBJ2-5; D is unclear. Germline CDR1 and CDR2: SGHRS and YFSETQ. The CDR3 covers 12 residues. The V and J ends lost 5 bases and 1 base respectively, with 6 bases between them. The CDR3 DNA sequence: TGCGCCAGCAGTGTCAGCCAAGAGACCCAGTACTTC. Translation gives CASSVSQETQYF.

This chain connects TRBV12-3 or TRBV12-4 to TRBJ1-3; D not resolved. V was cut by 8 bases and J by 1 base, with 12 bases left in between. This CDR3 has 14 residues. The CDR3 nucleotides are TGTGCCAGCCTGACGGGTTTTTCTGGAAACACCATATATTTT. Translated: CASLTGFSGNTIYF.

The chain is built from TRBV20-1 and TRBJ1-5, with no clear D. This CDR3 region has 14 residues. V lost 4 bases and J lost 2, with 12 bases in between. Looked up from germline, CDR1 is DFQATT and CDR2 is SNEGSKA (reference sequence). Here the CDR3 DNA reads TGCAGTGCTACCACTCCGTTTGGCAATCAGCCCCAGCATTTT. Translated: CSATTPFGNQPQHF.

This clonotype showed up just a few times. This chain links TRBV12-3 or TRBV12-4 with TRBJ2-2, with 7 bases fitting TRBD1. The CDR3 extends over 15 amino acids. Trimming at V came to 6 bases and at J to 6 bases, leaving 10 bases not matched to a gene. The CDR3 sequence: CASRVTRGSSGELFF. The CDR3 nucleotides read TGTGCCAGCAGGGTGACCAGGGGGTCGTCCGGGGAGCTGTTTTTT.

The rearrangement joins TRBV12-3 or TRBV12-4 to TRBJ1-6, with D possibly matching TRBD1 (6 bases). This CDR3 is 16 amino acids long. V lost 5 bases and J lost 13, with 24 bases in between. The CDR3 here is CASSLLGGRSSAPLHF. CDR3 sequence (DNA): TGTGCCAGCAGTCTCCTTGGGGGCAGGTCGAGCGCTCCCCTCCACTTT.

This clonotype was seen a few times. The chain uses TRBV4-1 and TRBJ2-7, with D unresolved. V lost 3 bases and J 2 bases, leaving 14 bases between the germline ends. Germline CDR1 reads MGHRA; CDR2 reads YSYEKL. CDR3 size: 15 residues. The chain's CDR3 is CASSHDSPPAYEQYF. The CDR3 nucleotides are TGCGCCAGCAGCCATGATTCGCCGCCCGCCTACGAGCAGTACTTC.

J is TRBJ1-2 and V is TRBV12-3 or TRBV12-4, with a possible D match to TRBD1 (6 bases). The CDR3 runs to 12 residues. Trimming took off 6 bases at V and 6 bases at J, with 11 bases between the two ends. CDR3 residues: CASRSGGHGYTF. The DNA of the CDR3 is TGTGCCAGCAGAAGCGGGGGCCATGGCTACACCTTC.

J is TRBJ2-3 and V is TRBV6-1, with unresolved D. The CDR3 sequence is 13 residues long. The V end was cut by 6 bases, the J end by 4 bases, with 11 bases between. The V gene's germline CDR1 is MNHNS and CDR2 SASEGT. The CDR3 sequence: CASSKVRADTQYF. DNA of the CDR3: TGTGCCAGCAGCAAAGTCCGGGCAGATACGCAGTATTTT.

The genes are TRBV28 and TRBJ2-1; D is possibly TRBD1 (6 bases). V was trimmed by 8 bases and J by 0 bases, leaving 17 bases between them. The germline V gene has CDR1 MDHEN and CDR2 SYDVKM. The CDR3 runs to 16 residues. DNA of the CDR3: TGTGCCAGCGCCGAGCTTGGACAGAGCTCCTACAATGAGCAGTTCTTC. It encodes CASAELGQSSYNEQFF.

A few counts support this clonotype. The chain recombines TRBV6-5 with TRBJ2-3; a weak D match, TRBD1 (6 bases). The CDR3 sequence is 15 residues long. Germline V gene data show CDR1 as MNHEY and CDR2 as SVGAGI. Trimming removed 2 bases from V and 2 bases from J, with 11 bases in between. The DNA of the CDR3 is TGTGCCAGCAGTTACGGCCAGGGGTACACAGATACGCAGTATTTT. Translation gives CASSYGQGYTDTQYF.

This rearrangement joins TRBV5-1 to TRBJ2-7, with 9 bases lining up with TRBD1. The germline CDR1 and CDR2 sequences are SGHRS and YFSETQ. V was pared by 4 bases and J by 3 bases, with 8 bases of the junction left unmatched. The length of the CDR3 is 15 residues. CDR3 in amino acids: CASSARTGALYEQYF. Written as DNA, the CDR3 is TGCGCCAGCAGCGCCCGGACAGGGGCCCTCTACGAGCAGTACTTC.

This clonotype has more than one count but fewer than ten. The genes are TRBV4-2 and TRBJ2-1, with TRBD2 identical over 8 bases. V dropped 1 base and J dropped 8; count of bases not matched to a gene: 13. This CDR3 is 17 amino acids long. Germline V gives CDR1 LGHNA, CDR2 YNFKEQ. The CDR3 DNA reads as TGTGCCAGCAGCCAAGCCCCTAACGGGGGGGCCCTGGATGAGCAGTTCTTC. Translation gives CASSQAPNGGALDEQFF.